This T cell receptor (beta chain) was observed in a study of blood T cell repertoires in COVID-19. This CDR3 has 16 residues. CDR1 is SGHTA, CDR2 FQGTGA, per germline. Trimming removed 2 bases from V and 7 bases from J; junction bases left unmatched: 8. The assay was immunoSEQ multiplex PCR, and TCRdb's table has in-frame clones only and misses some. The sample yields more than 300,000 clones, around 86% seen once. The sequence was obtained from a woman in her forties or fifties who had recovered from COVID-19. Sequenced: PBMCs or T cells enriched from blood (not recorded which). The chain is built from TRBV7-3 and TRBJ2-1, with 10 bases lining up with TRBD1. CDR3 residues: CASSLGTGVGVNEQFF. CDR3 nucleotide sequence: TGTGCCAGCAGCTTAGGGACAGGGGTTGGGGTGAATGAGCAGTTCTTC.